Here is one T cell receptor (beta chain) with its context. No antigen is known for it. Base qualities are not at hand, and no much larger clone is one base apart. The time point label corresponds to: baseline before first vaccination. Vaccinee samples came from UK trials COV001 and COV002, including a single-blind randomized controlled phase 2/3 trial of AZD1222 (ChAdOx1 nCoV-19) in healthy adults. For TCRbeta chain sequencing, PBMC samples from trial participants were taken at day 0 and at day 28 after the second dose. The sample is drawn from a study of T cell responses to AZD1222 COVID-19 vaccine (TCRdb year 2021). As for the study more broadly: AZD1222 recipients with second doses at about 4 weeks or about 12 weeks were pooled, because spike-specific TCR depth and breadth did not differ between schedules. A total of over 230 trial participants underwent TCR sequencing, of whom roughly 210 had received two doses of AZD1222 and about 25 had received two doses of the MenACWY control vaccine. Trial participants were enrolled by age into 18-55, 56-69 and 70-plus year subgroups, with around 150, 28 and 57 TCR-sequenced participants respectively. General study outcomes and caveats: Because no day 14 peak-response samples were available, repertoires were characterized only after the peak T cell response. Reportedly, close to half of the unique spike-specific TCRs recognized epitopes lying outside the regions that are mutated in the B.1.351 and B.1.1.7 variants. Participants were mostly white British, with more females than males. The authors suggested clonal diversity may have been underestimated. CD4 TCRs associated with the vaccine covered the entire spike protein, and the dominant responses were in regions 160-218 and 743-854. The 56-69-year group was small, and its depth increase did not reach significance, likely because of low power. After two AZD1222 doses, spike-specific TCR breadth and depth were significantly higher than at day 0 and than in MenACWY recipients. Conclusions about previously exposed vaccinees are limited, since just six AZD1222 recipients were seropositive for SARS-CoV-2 at baseline.

The CDR3 regions of human TCRbeta chains were analyzed by immunosequencing. The authors processed their data as follows. TCRs in the repertoires were compared against a reference library of SARS-CoV-2-specific TCRs that had been generated with the MIRA antigen-specificity platform. Breadth was defined as the fraction of unique TCRs that were SARS-CoV-2-associated. Depth was defined as the fraction of total T cells that were SARS-CoV-2-associated. Each spike-specific TCR was assigned to its reactive spike region and to a CD4 or CD8 class using the MIRA data. Log10-transformed breadth and depth values were compared by one-way ANOVA with Sidak's multiple comparisons tests. TCRdb mirrors the immuneACCESS table, restricted to in-frame sequences. Some clones are absent from its copies; in checked studies, under half trace to an unresolved V gene, and the reason for the others is unknown. D and trimming come from the DNA, and the V and J calls and clone size come from that table. The sample has 110,000 or so clones on record, about 86% of them singletons. Clones ranked in the top ten supply about 3.5% of the sample.

This clonotype was obtained from an adult in good health. The sample here was peripheral blood, taken on day 0 of AZD1222 vaccination.

In nucleotide form, the sequence is TGCGCCAGCAGCCAAGATAGGAGCTCTGGGGCCAACGTCCTGACTTTC. This sequence encodes CASSQDRSSGANVLTF. The rearrangement combines TRBV4-3 with TRBJ2-6; too little of a D gene remains to name it. CDR1 and CDR2 are read off the germline V gene as LGHNA and YSLEER. Spanning cysteine to phenylalanine, the CDR3 consists of 16 amino acids. This entry keeps only the CDR3 DNA: 48 bases, framed from base 1. The germline ends are 6 bases apart after V is trimmed by 0 bases and J by 0 bases.